The 14 T cell receptor beta chains listed next were all sequenced from one sample in a study of cytomegalovirus exposure and HLA in healthy donors. PCR used 60 Vbeta primers and 13 Jbeta primers. Clones were read by immunoSEQ multiplex PCR, and TCRdb kept only the in-frame ones, dropping some. Found here are about 120,000 clones, about 83% of them singletons; the top ten hold 2.5% to 3%. What was sequenced was PBMCs. All receptors derive from a woman between 40 and 55 years old in good health and CMV-seropositive.

The chain joins TRBV13 to TRBJ1-4, with no clear D. Germline assignment: CDR1 PRHDT and CDR2 FYEKMQ (reference sequence). The CDR3 is 15 residues long. Trimming shortened V by 2 bases and J by 5 bases, and 12 bases separated the two germline ends. The CDR3 nucleotides are TGTGCCAGCAGCTTATACCGCGGGTCAAATGAAAAACTGTTTTTT. Amino acid sequence: CASSLYRGSNEKLFF.

The CDR3 DNA follows: TGCGCCAGCAGCCCGGGGGGCCGAACAACTGAAGCTTTCTTT. It encodes CASSPGGRTTEAFF. The chain combines TRBV5-1 with TRBJ1-1, with a tentative D call TRBD1 (6 bases). Germline assignment: CDR1 SGHRS and CDR2 YFSETQ. V dropped 4 bases and J dropped 5 bases, with 15 bases sitting between them. The CDR3 length is 14 residues.

This clone appeared a few times. The chain links TRBV11-2 to TRBJ1-6; 7 bases are a match to TRBD1. Germline values: CDR1 SGHAT, CDR2 FQNNGV. This CDR3 has 17 amino acids. J was trimmed by 7 bases and V by 5 bases; bases with no gene match: 14. Here the CDR3 DNA reads TGTGCCAGCAGCGTACAGCCTTTCGGGACAGACAATTCACCCCTCCACTTT. It codes for CASSVQPFGTDNSPLHF.

The chain joins TRBV4-2 to TRBJ2-3; 13 bases line up with TRBD2. CDR3 size: 17 residues. The germline V gene encodes CDR1 LGHNA and CDR2 YNFKEQ. The V segment lost 3 bases and the J segment 2 bases; nucleotides outside the gene matches: 5. The CDR3 sequence: CASSHGLAGDFTDTQYF. DNA for the CDR3: TGTGCCAGCAGCCACGGACTAGCGGGGGATTTCACAGATACGCAGTATTTT.

The V gene is TRBV5-1, the J gene TRBJ1-2; 7 bases match TRBD1. The V gene end was trimmed by 5 bases and the J gene end by 5 bases; junction bases not matched to a gene: 6. The CDR3 contains 13 residues. Germline-derived CDR1 and CDR2 are SGHRS and YFSETQ. The CDR3 DNA sequence: TGCGCCAGCAGAACCGGACAGGATTATGGCTACACCTTC. Translated, it gives CASRTGQDYGYTF.

The chain links TRBV7-6 to TRBJ1-6, with D possibly matching TRBD1 (5 bases). The ends were cut back, 0 bases at V and 8 bases at J, with 14 bases in the middle. Germline CDR1 SGHVS, CDR2 FNYEAQ. This CDR3 spans 16 amino acids. CDR3 sequence reads: CASSLAGWGVDSPLHF. CDR3 DNA sequence: TGTGCCAGCAGCTTAGCAGGTTGGGGGGTGGATTCACCCCTCCACTTT.

The chain has TRBV5-1 and TRBJ1-2; 9 bases agree with TRBD1. The ends lost 0 bases at V and 8 bases at J; junction bases unmatched: 5. The CDR3 length is 14 residues. Germline lookup yields CDR1 SGHRS and CDR2 YFSETQ. The DNA of the CDR3 is TGCGCCAGCAGCTTGGGGGACAGGGCTGGCGGCTACACCTTC. Its translation: CASSLGDRAGGYTF.

This rearrangement joins TRBV2 to TRBJ2-5; TRBD1 might be the D (6 bases). The ends were cut back, 6 bases at V and 4 bases at J, with 21 bases in the middle. The CDR3 extends over 16 amino acids. CDR1 SNHLY and CDR2 FYNNEI come from the germline V gene. CDR3 coding DNA: TGTGCCAGCAGGAGGGGGACACTCAACACCCCAGAGACCCAGTACTTC. It codes for CASRRGTLNTPETQYF. The entire variable domain, with the rest obtained from reference TRBV2 and TRBJ2-5, is as follows: EPEVTQTPSHQVTQMGQEVILRCVPISNHLYFYWYRQILGQKVEFLVSFYNNEISEKSEIFDDQFSVERPDGSNFTLKIRSTKLEDSAMYFCASRRGTLNTPETQYFGPGTRLLVL.

The chain has TRBV18 and TRBJ2-1, with D perhaps TRBD2 (5 bases). This CDR3 contains 17 residues. V was shortened by 2 bases and J by 0 bases, with 14 bases between the two germline ends. The V gene's germline CDR1 is KGHSH and CDR2 LQKENI. The CDR3 DNA sequence: TGTGCCAGCTCACCAAGTTCGAGGGCGAGCTCCTACAATGAGCAGTTCTTC. It yields the protein CASSPSSRASSYNEQFF. Full variable domain (outside the CDR3, taken from reference TRBV18 and TRBJ2-1): NAGVMQNPRHLVRRRGQEARLRCSPMKGHSHVYWYRQLPEEGLKFMVYLQKENIIDESGMPKERFSAEFPKEGPSILRIQQVVRGDSAAYFCASSPSSRASSYNEQFFGPGTRLTVL.

The rearrangement joins TRBV5-1 to TRBJ2-5, with D hard to call. Germline V gene sequence: CDR1 SGHRS, CDR2 YFSETQ. CDR3 length: 14 amino acids. V lost 4 bases, J lost 5 bases, and 15 bases lay in between. This CDR3 is CASSNIPSLETQYF. CDR3 nucleotides: TGCGCCAGCAGCAACATACCGTCGTTGGAGACCCAGTACTTC.

The rearrangement joins TRBV30 to TRBJ2-5, with D unclear. TRBJ2-7 explains the end of the DNA better; the J call may be wrong. Germline CDR1 is GTSNPN and CDR2 is SVGIG (reference sequence). There are 12 residues in the CDR3. In DNA form, the CDR3 reads TGTGCCTGGAGTGTACAGTACCACGAGCAGTACTTC. Translating it yields CAWSVQYHEQYF.

The chain joins TRBV7-9 to TRBJ1-1, with D maybe TRBD1 (5 bases). Trimming pared 6 bases from V and 1 base from J, leaving 15 bases between. CDR1 SEHNR and CDR2 FQNEAQ come from the germline V gene (reference sequence). This CDR3 spans 15 amino acids. DNA of the CDR3: TGTGCCAGCAGGGCCCGCGTGGACACGAACACTGAAGCTTTCTTT. It translates to CASRARVDTNTEAFF. The variable domain in full, completed from reference TRBV7-9 and TRBJ1-1, reads DTGVSQNPRHKITKRGQNVTFRCDPISEHNRLYWYRQTLGQGPEFLTYFQNEAQLEKSRLLSDRFSAERPKGSFSTLEIQRTEQGDSAMYLCASRARVDTNTEAFFGQGTRLTVV.

The V and J genes are TRBV7-8 and TRBJ1-5, with D unresolved. Germline V lookup: CDR1 SGHVS, CDR2 FQNEAQ. V was shortened by 3 bases and J by 0 bases, with 3 bases between the two germline ends. This CDR3 contains 13 residues. DNA of the CDR3: TGTGCCAGCAGCTTCGGTAGCAATCAGCCCCAGCATTTT. It specifies CASSFGSNQPQHF.

The chain has TRBV18 and TRBJ1-1; 10 bases fit TRBD1. The V gene's germline CDR1 is KGHSH and CDR2 LQKENI. This CDR3 contains 16 residues. V dropped 3 bases and J dropped 1; count of bases not matched to a gene: 5. For the CDR3, the DNA is TGTGCCAGCTCACCCGGGGACAGGGGACCGAACACTGAAGCTTTCTTT. Protein sequence: CASSPGDRGPNTEAFF. The whole variable domain, filled in from reference TRBV18 and TRBJ1-1, reads NAGVMQNPRHLVRRRGQEARLRCSPMKGHSHVYWYRQLPEEGLKFMVYLQKENIIDESGMPKERFSAEFPKEGPSILRIQQVVRGDSAAYFCASSPGDRGPNTEAFFGQGTRLTVV.